The 20 T cell receptor beta chains presented below share a single source sample, sequenced in a study of CD8+CD57+ T cells in acquired aplastic anemia. TCR beta VDJ and CDR3 profiling used genomic DNA as template. TCRdb recomputed calls from the reads with MiXCR, one row per CDR3 protein. The repertoire includes 150,000 to 200,000 distinct CDR3 sequences, 55% to 80% of them detected once, and less than 55% sits in the top ten. The specimen sequenced was sorted CD4+, CD8+, or CD8+CD57+ T cells (not recorded which) from PBMCs. Receptor source: a human donor in good health.

Ten or more counts support this clonotype. V is TRBV20-1 and J is TRBJ2-3; 13 nucleotides line up with TRBD2. Germline values: CDR1 DFQATT, CDR2 SNEGSKA (reference sequence). This CDR3 has 18 amino acids. J was trimmed by 0 bases and V by 1 base; bases with no gene match: 7. The CDR3 nucleotides are TGCAGTGCTAGAGTTATCGGACTAGCGGGAGATAGCACAGATACGCAGTATTTT. Translated, it gives CSARVIGLAGDSTDTQYF.

Notes on this clonotype: A read error may produce the germline difference seen at one junction end. The chain has TRBV10-3 and TRBJ2-3; tentatively, D is TRBD1 or TRBD2 (5 bases each). Germline CDR1 ENHRY, CDR2 SYGVKD. The CDR3 is made up of 16 amino acids. The CDR3 loop is CASSLLGRLATDTQYF. The CDR3 nucleotides are TGTGCCAGCAGTTTACTGGGACGCCTAGCTACAGATACGCAGTATTTT.

The CDR3: CATSRVWDGELFF. CDR3 sequence (DNA): TGTGCCACCAGCAGAGTTTGGGACGGGGAGCTGTTTTTT. The rearrangement links TRBV15 to TRBJ2-2; no clear D gene. V lost 1 base, J lost 7 bases, and 7 bases lay in between. The germline gives CDR1 LNHNV, CDR2 YYDKDF (reference sequence). This CDR3 region has 13 residues.

Only a few counts were recorded for this clonotype. A much larger clone is a single base away; this may be a read error. The V gene is TRBV6-5, the J gene TRBJ2-7, with D perhaps matching TRBD1 or TRBD2 (5 bases each). The CDR3 loop spans 13 amino acids. Trimming took off 5 bases at V and 5 bases at J, with 13 bases between the two ends. Germline CDR1 and CDR2: MNHEY and SVGAGI. The chain's CDR3 is CASSPGLGHEQYF. The CDR3 region has the DNA TGTGCCAGCAGTCCAGGACTGGGACACGAGCAGTACTTC.

CDR3 sequence reads: CSGGRGPHEQYF. CDR3 coding DNA: TGCAGTGGCGGGCGAGGGCCCCACGAGCAGTACTTC. The chain uses TRBV20-1 and TRBJ2-7, with a possible D match to TRBD2 (5 bases). Germline V gene lookup returns CDR1 DFQATT and CDR2 SNEGSKA (reference sequence). V was trimmed by 7 bases and J by 5 bases, leaving 15 bases between them. The CDR3 is 12 residues long.

This sequence joins TRBV20-1 and TRBJ2-3, with a tentative D call TRBD2 (5 bases). From germline, CDR1 is DFQATT and CDR2 SNEGSKA (reference sequence). The CDR3 is 13 residues long. The V end lost 3 bases, the J end lost 5 bases, and 12 bases lay between the germline ends. The CDR3 DNA sequence: TGCAGTGCTAGGGAGCTAGCTGTAGATACGCAGTATTTT. Translating it yields CSARELAVDTQYF.

V is TRBV19 and J is TRBJ1-2; D not resolved. The CDR3 totals 14 residues. Trimming stripped 7 bases from V and 0 bases from J, with 12 bases between. Germline-derived CDR1 and CDR2 are LNHDA and SQIVND (reference sequence). Written as DNA, the CDR3 is TGTGCCAGTACCCCCGGCAATTCTAACTATGGCTACACCTTC. This gives the protein CASTPGNSNYGYTF.

The V gene is TRBV10-1, the J gene TRBJ2-7; D possibly corresponds to TRBD2 (5 bases). The CDR3 runs to 13 residues. Trimming stripped 8 bases from V and 0 bases from J, with 11 bases between. Germline lookup yields CDR1 WNHNN and CDR2 SYGVQD (reference sequence). CDR3 DNA sequence: TGCGCCAGCCCGGACTTTTGCTCCTACGAGCAGTACTTC. Residues: CASPDFCSYEQYF.

This chain connects TRBV9 to TRBJ2-1; D remains ambiguous. V was shortened by 0 bases and J by 4 bases, with 11 bases between the two germline ends. Germline-derived CDR1 and CDR2 are SGDLS and YYNGEE. The CDR3 spans 15 residues. CDR3 in amino acids: CASSVEVIEYNEQFF. The CDR3, as DNA: TGTGCCAGCAGCGTAGAAGTGATCGAATACAATGAGCAGTTCTTC. Looking up the rest from reference TRBV9 and TRBJ2-1 gives the full variable domain: DSGVTQTPKHLITATGQRVTLRCSPRSGDLSVYWYQQSLDQGLQFLIQYYNGEERAKGNILERFSAQQFPDLHSELNLSSLELGDSALYFCASSVEVIEYNEQFFGPGTRLTVL.

This chain uses TRBV10-3 with TRBJ1-2, with TRBD1 matching 10 bases. This CDR3 region has 14 residues. The V gene's germline CDR1 is ENHRY and CDR2 SYGVKD. With V trimmed by 4 bases and J by 8 bases, 7 bases remained unmatched. CDR3 DNA: TGTGCCATCAGTGCATCGGGACAGGGGTGGGGCTACACCTTC. This sequence encodes CAISASGQGWGYTF.

This sequence joins TRBV5-6 and TRBJ1-6; D gene ambiguous. The CDR3 has 13 amino acids. Trimming pared 2 bases from V and 8 bases from J, leaving 8 bases between. Germline CDR1 and CDR2: SGHDT and YYEEEE. CDR3 coding DNA: TGTGCCAGCAGCTTAGGACGAGATTCACCCCTCCACTTT. Translated, it gives CASSLGRDSPLHF. The whole variable domain, remainder taken from reference TRBV5-6 and TRBJ1-6, is DAGVTQSPTHLIKTRGQQVTLRCSPKSGHDTVSWYQQALGQGPQFIFQYYEEEERQRGNFPDRFSGHQFPNYSSELNVNALLLGDSALYLCASSLGRDSPLHFGNGTRLTVT.

The chain couples TRBV24-1 to TRBJ2-7; D gene unclear. The CDR3 is 11 residues long. V dropped 9 bases and J dropped 1 base, with 6 bases sitting between them. Germline CDR1 and CDR2: KGHDR and SFDVKD. CDR3 sequence reads: CATGSSYEQYF. The CDR3 DNA follows: TGTGCCACCGGATCATCCTACGAGCAGTACTTC.

V gene TRBV7-6 combines with J gene TRBJ2-5; D remains ambiguous. Germline V gives CDR1 SGHVS, CDR2 FNYEAQ. CDR3 size: 12 residues. V shed 1 base and J shed 7 bases, with 7 bases lying between them. The CDR3 DNA is TGTGCCAGCAGCTTAGAGATGGGGACCCAGTACTTC. Translating gives CASSLEMGTQYF.

The CDR3 DNA follows: TGCAGTGCGATCGGACTGTACAATGAGCAGTTCTTC. The encoded protein is CSAIGLYNEQFF. The rearrangement joins TRBV20-1 to TRBJ2-1; possibly TRBD2 for D (5 bases). The CDR3 consists of 12 residues. Looked up from germline, CDR1 is DFQATT and CDR2 is SNEGSKA (reference sequence). Trimming took off 6 bases at V and 4 bases at J, with 10 bases between the two ends.

This clonotype showed up many times. The chain employs TRBV6-1 and TRBJ2-1; no firm D call. There are 16 residues in the CDR3. Between the trimmed V and J ends, which lost 5 bases and 0 bases, there was a span of 14 bases. Germline V gene data show CDR1 as MNHNS and CDR2 as SASEGT. The CDR3 is CASSSLAQSSYNEQFF. The CDR3 nucleotides read TGTGCCAGCAGTTCCTTGGCGCAAAGCTCCTACAATGAGCAGTTCTTC.

This clonotype came up a few times. The V and J genes are TRBV18 and TRBJ1-1, with D perhaps TRBD1 (6 bases). Germline V lookup: CDR1 KGHSH, CDR2 LQKENI. Trimming removed 0 bases from V and 2 bases from J, with 7 bases in between. The CDR3 has 14 amino acids. DNA of the CDR3: TGTGCCAGCTCACCACCGGGACACAACACTGAAGCTTTCTTT. This translates into CASSPPGHNTEAFF.

The rearrangement uses TRBV25-1 and TRBJ2-7; 7 bases map to TRBD2. This CDR3 region has 13 residues. Germline V gene sequence: CDR1 MGHDK, CDR2 SYGVNS. J was trimmed by 3 bases and V by 4 bases; bases with no gene match: 3. The CDR3 here is CASSGGGRYEQYF. The CDR3 DNA reads as TGTGCCAGCAGTGGGGGGGGACGCTACGAGCAGTACTTC.

This clonotype has at least ten counts. The V and J genes are TRBV6-5 and TRBJ2-1; D tentatively reads TRBD1 or TRBD2 (5 bases each). The CDR3 length is 14 residues. Germline loops: CDR1 MNHEY, CDR2 SVGAGI. Trimming pared 0 bases from V and 7 bases from J, leaving 10 bases between. The CDR3 region has the DNA TGTGCCAGCAGTTACTCGGGGGACGTTAATGAGCAGTTCTTC. This sequence encodes CASSYSGDVNEQFF.

The V call is TRBV6-5, the J call TRBJ1-2, with D maybe TRBD1 (6 bases). There are 13 residues in the CDR3. V was clipped by 7 bases and J by 4 bases, with 13 bases between them. Germline V gene lookup returns CDR1 MNHEY and CDR2 SVGAGI. DNA of the CDR3: TGTGCCAGCATGGAGGGGGTTGGCTATGGCTACACCTTC. Translating it yields CASMEGVGYGYTF.

This clonotype is a singleton in its sample. This chain connects TRBV7-9 to TRBJ2-3, with a tentative D call TRBD2 (7 bases). V was trimmed by 1 base and J by 0 bases, leaving 14 bases between them. The germline V gene has CDR1 SEHNR and CDR2 FQNEAQ (reference sequence). The CDR3 has 17 residues. The CDR3 DNA sequence: TGTGCCAGCAGCTTAGATTCCGGGGGGCCCAGCACAGATACGCAGTATTTT. Translating it yields CASSLDSGGPSTDTQYF. Using reference TRBV7-9 and TRBJ2-3 for the parts outside the CDR3, the full variable domain is DTGVSQNPRHKITKRGQNVTFRCDPISEHNRLYWYRQTLGQGPEFLTYFQNEAQLEKSRLLSDRFSAERPKGSFSTLEIQRTEQGDSAMYLCASSLDSGGPSTDTQYFGPGTRLTVL.